These 19 T cell receptor beta chains were all obtained from the same sample, sequenced in a study of T-cell reconstitution after alpha-beta-depleted transplantation in children. It was with unique molecular identifiers that the TCRbeta library was prepared. One entry per CDR3 protein results from TCRdb running MiXCR on the PCR reads. The sample has hundreds of thousands of distinct CDR3 sequences; just under 8.5% are singletons. The material was PBMCs, mostly from graft donor cells, obtained 180 days after TCRalphabeta/CD19-depleted stem cell transplant. These receptors were collected from a male patient younger than 18 who had a stem cell transplant for acute lymphoblastic leukemia, so the T cells may come from the graft donor.

This clonotype was seen repeatedly, ten times or more. This chain uses TRBV29-1 with TRBJ1-1; D uncertain. The CDR3 spans 10 residues. The ends were cut back, 4 bases at V and 5 bases at J, with 5 bases in the middle. The germline gives CDR1 SQVTM, CDR2 ANQGSEA. The CDR3 sequence: CSVGRTEAFF. CDR3 DNA: TGCAGCGTTGGAAGGACTGAAGCTTTCTTT. Complete variable domain (other parts from reference TRBV29-1 and TRBJ1-1): SAVISQKPSRDICQRGTSLTIQCQVDSQVTMMFWYRQQPGQSLTLIATANQGSEATYESGFVIDKFPISRPNLTFSTLTVSNMSPEDSSIYLCSVGRTEAFFGQGTRLTVV.

Remarks on this clonotype: The conserved phenylalanine or tryptophan normally closing the CDR3 is absent here, so this likely arose from a read error. The chain couples TRBV29-1 to TRBJ1-2; 10 bases align to TRBD1. Germline CDR1 and CDR2: SQVTM and ANQGSEA. CDR3 length: 15 amino acids. V was clipped by 5 bases and J by 5 bases; unmatched bases: 11. The CDR3 sequence is CSVPLMGQGLYGYTC. The CDR3 DNA is TGCAGCGTTCCCCTCATGGGACAGGGGCTTTATGGCTACACCTGC.

The genes are TRBV5-2 and TRBJ2-1; TRBD2 is the table's D call, not checked against the DNA. TRBV5-2 is termed a pseudogene. CDR3 length: 14 amino acids. The CDR3 protein is CAMGPGLAGWEQFF. For the CDR3, the DNA is TGTGCCATGGGCCCCGGACTCGCGGGATGGGAGCAGTTCTTC.

This clonotype was counted many times. The J gene is TRBJ1-2, the V gene TRBV19; TRBD1 matches at 7 bases. Germline CDR1 LNHDA, CDR2 SQIVND (reference sequence). The CDR3 contains 15 residues. With V trimmed by 6 bases and J by 7 bases, 14 bases remained unmatched. DNA of the CDR3: TGTGCCAGTAGCCCTGAAAGGGGGCTTTCGGGTGGCTACACCTTC. Translating gives CASSPERGLSGGYTF.

This clonotype was found many times. J is TRBJ1-2 and V is TRBV6-1; no reliable D call. Germline CDR1 MNHNS, CDR2 SASEGT. CDR3 size: 14 residues. V was clipped by 6 bases and J by 6 bases, with 17 bases between them. Here the CDR3 reads CASSPPADVDGYTF. For the CDR3, the DNA is TGTGCCAGCAGCCCGCCCGCAGATGTGGATGGCTACACCTTC.

This clonotype showed up many times. This chain uses TRBV19 with TRBJ2-5; D not resolved. CDR3 length: 12 residues. CDR1 is LNHDA and CDR2 is SQIVND in the germline V gene (reference sequence). V lost 4 bases to trimming and J lost 7 bases, with 10 bases between them. The CDR3 is CASSKGSGTQYF. Here the CDR3 DNA reads TGTGCCAGTAGTAAGGGTTCCGGGACCCAGTACTTC.

This clonotype was detected ten times or more. The chain employs TRBV20-1 and TRBJ2-7, with D possibly matching TRBD1 (5 bases). Trimming cost V 1 base and J 4 bases, with 11 bases left between them. CDR1 and CDR2 from the germline V gene are DFQATT and SNEGSKA (reference sequence). The CDR3 sequence is 13 residues long. The CDR3 sequence: CSARVGRDYEQYF. The CDR3 region has the DNA TGCAGTGCTAGAGTAGGCAGGGATTACGAGCAGTACTTC.

This clonotype was detected many times. V and J are TRBV4-1 and TRBJ1-5; D is unresolved. Trimming took 4 bases from V and 6 from J, leaving 13 bases between them. Germline values: CDR1 MGHRA, CDR2 YSYEKL. The CDR3 spans 14 residues. CDR3 DNA: TGCGCCAGCAGCCTAATCGGAATAGGTCAGCCCCAGCATTTT. It yields the protein CASSLIGIGQPQHF.

This clonotype was seen at least ten times. The CDR3 DNA reads as TGTGCCAGCAGCCGAAGAACGGGCCTCTCGGGTGAAAAACTGTTTTTT. Amino acid sequence: CASSRRTGLSGEKLFF. The rearrangement joins TRBV3-1 to TRBJ1-4; D is undetermined. Germline loops: CDR1 LGHDT, CDR2 YNNKEL (reference sequence). The length of the CDR3 is 16 residues. Trimming removed 4 bases at V and 7 bases at J, with 19 bases between.

This clonotype came up once. This may stem from a read error, because a much larger clone lies one nucleotide away. The V and J genes are TRBV5-1 and TRBJ2-1, with TRBD2 matching 9 bases. This CDR3 contains 17 residues. The V and J ends lost 1 base and 4 bases, in that order; junction bases with no gene match: 9. Per the germline V gene, CDR1 is SGHRS and CDR2 is YFSETQ. As DNA, the CDR3 is TGCGCCAGCAGCTTGACCGGACTAGCGTGTTTTTACAATGAGCAGTTCTTC. The encoded protein is CASSLTGLACFYNEQFF.

This clonotype was recorded many times. This chain joins TRBV18 and TRBJ1-1; tentatively, D is TRBD1 (6 bases). Per the germline V gene, CDR1 is KGHSH and CDR2 is LQKENI. Between the trimmed V and J ends, which lost 4 bases and 7 bases, there was a span of 13 bases. This CDR3 is built from 13 residues. In DNA form, the CDR3 reads TGTGCCAGCTCACAGGGGGGCGGTGATGAAGCTTTCTTT. Translated: CASSQGGGDEAFF.

This rearrangement joins TRBV7-2 to TRBJ2-1; a weak D match, TRBD1 (5 bases). CDR1 and CDR2 from the germline V gene are SGHTA and FQGNSA. Trimming took 1 base from V and 6 from J, leaving 10 bases between them. CDR3 length equals 14 residues. CDR3 nucleotide sequence: TGTGCCAGCAGCTTAGGGGGCTATCCCAATGAGCAGTTCTTC. It codes for CASSLGGYPNEQFF.

This clonotype came up many times. The chain has TRBV27 and TRBJ2-3; D assignment may be TRBD1 or TRBD2 (5 bases each). The V and J ends lost 3 bases and 6 bases respectively, with 10 bases between them. The V gene's germline CDR1 is MNHEY and CDR2 SMNVEV (reference sequence). There are 13 residues in the CDR3. CDR3 residues: CASSLGEWDTQYF. The DNA of the CDR3 is TGTGCCAGCAGTTTGGGGGAGTGGGATACGCAGTATTTT.

This clonotype was observed many times. CDR3 sequence (DNA): TGTGCCAGCAGCTTATCGTCTAGTGCCGACATTCAGTACTTC. Its translation is CASSLSSSADIQYF. V is TRBV7-2 and J is TRBJ2-4, with no clear D. Trimming removed 2 bases at V and 8 bases at J, with 13 bases between. The V gene's germline CDR1 is SGHTA and CDR2 FQGNSA. This CDR3 spans 14 amino acids. The entire variable domain, with the rest obtained from reference TRBV7-2 and TRBJ2-4, is as follows: GAGVSQSPSNKVTEKGKDVELRCDPISGHTALYWYRQSLGQGLEFLIYFQGNSAPDKSGLPSDRFSAERTGGSVSTLTIQRTQQEDSAVYLCASSLSSSADIQYFGAGTRLSVL.

In this sample, this clonotype turned up many times. The chain joins TRBV11-2 to TRBJ1-2; no reliable D call. This CDR3 has 18 residues. V was pared by 4 bases and J by 0 bases, with 21 bases between. Germline V CDR1 and CDR2: SGHAT, FQNNGV. The CDR3 nucleotides are TGTGCCAGCAGCTCTCCTCGGACGGGAGGGTCATCTAACTATGGCTACACCTTC. It specifies CASSSPRTGGSSNYGYTF. The variable domain in full, completed from reference TRBV11-2 and TRBJ1-2, reads EAGVAQSPRYKIIEKRQSVAFWCNPISGHATLYWYQQILGQGPKLLIQFQNNGVVDDSQLPKDRFSAERLKGVDSTLKIQPAKLEDSAVYLCASSSPRTGGSSNYGYTFGSGTRLTVV.

This clonotype was detected many times. The rearrangement uses TRBV27 and TRBJ1-5, with D maybe TRBD1 (5 bases). The CDR3 spans 15 residues. Between the trimmed V and J ends, which lost 2 bases and 0 bases, there was a span of 8 bases. Germline V gene lookup returns CDR1 MNHEY and CDR2 SMNVEV (reference sequence). CDR3 in amino acids: CASSLVGVSNQPQHF. The DNA for the CDR3 is TGTGCCAGCAGTTTAGTAGGGGTTAGCAATCAGCCCCAGCATTTT.

Many counts were recorded for this clonotype. The V gene is TRBV28, the J gene TRBJ2-4, with a weak D call TRBD2 (5 bases). There are 19 residues in the CDR3. Germline V gene data show CDR1 as MDHEN and CDR2 as SYDVKM. Trimming took 7 bases from V and 0 from J, leaving 25 bases between them. The CDR3, as DNA: TGTGCCAGCAAAAGACCGGACGGACGGGAATCGGTAGCCAAAAACATTCAGTACTTC. As protein: CASKRPDGRESVAKNIQYF.

This clonotype was found many times. This sequence joins TRBV12-3 or TRBV12-4 and TRBJ1-5; D might be TRBD1 (5 bases). V lost 6 bases, J lost 2 bases, and 11 bases lay in between. CDR3 length: 14 residues. The CDR3 is CASSQVGGNQPQHF. The DNA of the CDR3 is TGTGCCAGCAGCCAGGTGGGGGGCAATCAGCCCCAGCATTTT.

This clonotype has ten or more counts. This sequence joins TRBV5-1 and TRBJ1-2, with 8 bases that match TRBD1. V shed 7 bases and J 8 bases; nucleotides not matched to a gene: 7. Germline CDR1 is SGHRS and CDR2 is YFSETQ. CDR3 length equals 12 residues. The CDR3: CASSTGERGYTF. The DNA for the CDR3 is TGCGCCAGCTCGACAGGGGAGAGGGGCTACACCTTC.